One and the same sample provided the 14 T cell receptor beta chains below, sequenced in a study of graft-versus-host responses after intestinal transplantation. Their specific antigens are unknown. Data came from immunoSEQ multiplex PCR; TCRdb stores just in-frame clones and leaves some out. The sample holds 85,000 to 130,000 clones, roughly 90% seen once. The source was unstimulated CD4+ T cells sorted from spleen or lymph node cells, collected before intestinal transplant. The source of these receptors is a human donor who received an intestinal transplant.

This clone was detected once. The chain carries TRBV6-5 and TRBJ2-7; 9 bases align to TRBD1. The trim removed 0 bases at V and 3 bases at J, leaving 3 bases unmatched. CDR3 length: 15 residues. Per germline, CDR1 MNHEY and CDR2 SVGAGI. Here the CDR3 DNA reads TGTGCCAGCAGTTACTCGGGACAGGGTTACTACGAGCAGTACTTC. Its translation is CASSYSGQGYYEQYF.

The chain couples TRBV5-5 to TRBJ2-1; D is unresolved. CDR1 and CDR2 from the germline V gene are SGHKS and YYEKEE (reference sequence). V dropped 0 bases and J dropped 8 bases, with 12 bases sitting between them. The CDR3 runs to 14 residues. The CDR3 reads CASSLVGPSYEQFF. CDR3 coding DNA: TGTGCCAGCAGCTTGGTGGGCCCAAGCTATGAGCAGTTCTTC.

The CDR3 sequence: CASSLTGGYNSPLHF. DNA for the CDR3: TGTGCCAGCAGCTTAACGGGGGGCTATAATTCACCCCTCCACTTT. The V call is TRBV7-3, the J call TRBJ1-6; a weak D match, TRBD1 (5 bases). The V end was cut by 0 bases, the J end by 3 bases, with 6 bases between. The CDR3 spans 15 residues. Germline CDR1 is SGHTA and CDR2 is FQGTGA.

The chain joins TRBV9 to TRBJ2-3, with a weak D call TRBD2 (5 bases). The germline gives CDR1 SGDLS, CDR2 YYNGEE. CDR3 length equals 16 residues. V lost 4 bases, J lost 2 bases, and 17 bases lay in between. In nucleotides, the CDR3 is TGTGCCAGCAGCCCCCGGGGTAAGGCCGCCACAGATACGCAGTATTTT. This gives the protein CASSPRGKAATDTQYF.

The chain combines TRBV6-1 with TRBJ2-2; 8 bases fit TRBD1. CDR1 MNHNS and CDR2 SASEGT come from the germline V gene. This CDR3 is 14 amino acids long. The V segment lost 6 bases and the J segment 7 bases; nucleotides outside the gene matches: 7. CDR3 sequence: CASRSDRVSGELFF. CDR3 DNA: TGTGCCAGCAGATCGGACAGGGTGAGCGGGGAGCTGTTTTTT.

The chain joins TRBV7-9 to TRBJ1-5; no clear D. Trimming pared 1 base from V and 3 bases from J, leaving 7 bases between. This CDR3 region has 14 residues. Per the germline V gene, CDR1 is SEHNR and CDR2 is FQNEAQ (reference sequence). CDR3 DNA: TGTGCCAGCAGCTTAGATACACTCAATCAGCCCCAGCATTTT. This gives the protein CASSLDTLNQPQHF.

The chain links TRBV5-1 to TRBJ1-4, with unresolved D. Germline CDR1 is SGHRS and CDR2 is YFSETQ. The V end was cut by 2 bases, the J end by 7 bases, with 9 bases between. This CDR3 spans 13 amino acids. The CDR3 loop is CASSFYLGEKLFF. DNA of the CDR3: TGCGCCAGCAGCTTCTATCTGGGTGAAAAACTGTTTTTT. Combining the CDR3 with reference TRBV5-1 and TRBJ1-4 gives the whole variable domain KAGVTQTPRYLIKTRGQQVTLSCSPISGHRSVSWYQQTPGQGLQFLFEYFSETQRNKGNFPGRFSGRQFSNSRSEMNVSTLELGDSALYLCASSFYLGEKLFFGSGTQLSVL.

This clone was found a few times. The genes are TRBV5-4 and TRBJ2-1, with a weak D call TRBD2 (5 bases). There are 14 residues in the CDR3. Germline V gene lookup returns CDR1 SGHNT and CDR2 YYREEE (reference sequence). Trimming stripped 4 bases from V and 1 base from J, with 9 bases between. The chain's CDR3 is CASSTRTSYNEQFF. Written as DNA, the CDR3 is TGTGCCAGCAGCACAAGGACTTCCTACAATGAGCAGTTCTTC.

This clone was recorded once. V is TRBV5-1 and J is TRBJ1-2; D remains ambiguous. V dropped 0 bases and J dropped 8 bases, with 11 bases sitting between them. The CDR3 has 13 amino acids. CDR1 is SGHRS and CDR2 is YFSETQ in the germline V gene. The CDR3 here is CASSLVTPGGYTF. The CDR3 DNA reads TGCGCCAGCAGCTTGGTAACACCGGGAGGCTACACCTTC.

The CDR3 here is CASSSGGGTDTQYF. The CDR3 DNA is TGTGCCAGCAGCTCGGGAGGCGGCACAGATACGCAGTATTTT. The chain has TRBV2 and TRBJ2-3; 7 nucleotides line up with TRBD2. Trimming at V came to 6 bases and at J to 1 base, leaving 4 bases not matched to a gene. Germline loops: CDR1 SNHLY, CDR2 FYNNEI. The CDR3 spans 14 residues. The entire variable domain, with the rest obtained from reference TRBV2 and TRBJ2-3, is as follows: EPEVTQTPSHQVTQMGQEVILRCVPISNHLYFYWYRQILGQKVEFLVSFYNNEISEKSEIFDDQFSVERPDGSNFTLKIRSTKLEDSAMYFCASSSGGGTDTQYFGPGTRLTVL.

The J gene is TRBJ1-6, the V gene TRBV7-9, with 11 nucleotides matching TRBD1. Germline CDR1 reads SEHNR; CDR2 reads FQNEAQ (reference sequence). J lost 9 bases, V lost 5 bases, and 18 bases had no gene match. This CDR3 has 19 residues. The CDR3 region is CASSPKGVGPGQGGSPLHF. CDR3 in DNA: TGTGCCAGCAGCCCAAAAGGCGTTGGTCCGGGACAGGGGGGTTCACCCCTCCACTTT.

The CDR3, as DNA: TGTGCCAGTAGTATACCCGACAGGGCAGTCGAAGCTTTCTTT. Translating it yields CASSIPDRAVEAFF. This chain joins TRBV19 and TRBJ1-1; TRBD1 aligns across 7 bases. Germline V gene sequence: CDR1 LNHDA, CDR2 SQIVND (reference sequence). J lost 8 bases, V lost 2 bases, and 8 bases had no gene match. The CDR3 sequence is 14 residues long.

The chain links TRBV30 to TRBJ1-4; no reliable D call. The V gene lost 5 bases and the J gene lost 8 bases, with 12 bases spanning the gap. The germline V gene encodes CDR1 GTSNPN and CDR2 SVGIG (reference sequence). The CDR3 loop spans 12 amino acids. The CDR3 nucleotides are TGTGCCTGGTCCCGTTTGCAGGAAAAACTGTTTTTT. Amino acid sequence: CAWSRLQEKLFF.

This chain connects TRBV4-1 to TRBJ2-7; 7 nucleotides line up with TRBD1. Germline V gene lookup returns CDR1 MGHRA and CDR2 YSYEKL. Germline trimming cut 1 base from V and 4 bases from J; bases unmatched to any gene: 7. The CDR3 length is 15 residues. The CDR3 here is CASSQGEGGSYEQYF. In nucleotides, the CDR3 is TGCGCCAGCAGCCAAGGGGAAGGGGGCTCTTACGAGCAGTACTTC.